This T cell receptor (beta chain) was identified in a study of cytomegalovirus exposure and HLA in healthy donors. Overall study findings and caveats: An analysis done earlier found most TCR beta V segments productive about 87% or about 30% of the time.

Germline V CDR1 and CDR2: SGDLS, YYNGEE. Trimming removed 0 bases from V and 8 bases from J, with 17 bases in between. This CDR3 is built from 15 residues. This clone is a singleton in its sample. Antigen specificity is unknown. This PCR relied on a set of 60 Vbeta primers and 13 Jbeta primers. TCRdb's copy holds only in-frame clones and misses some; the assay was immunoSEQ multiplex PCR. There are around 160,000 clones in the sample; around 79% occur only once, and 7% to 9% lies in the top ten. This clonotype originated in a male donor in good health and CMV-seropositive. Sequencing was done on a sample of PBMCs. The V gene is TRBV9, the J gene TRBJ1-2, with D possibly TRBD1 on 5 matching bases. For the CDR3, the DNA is TGTGCCAGCAGCGTAGAAAGTGGGGGGAAGCGGGGCTACACCTTC. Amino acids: CASSVESGGKRGYTF. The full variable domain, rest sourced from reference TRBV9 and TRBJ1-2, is DSGVTQTPKHLITATGQRVTLRCSPRSGDLSVYWYQQSLDQGLQFLIQYYNGEERAKGNILERFSAQQFPDLHSELNLSSLELGDSALYFCASSVESGGKRGYTFGSGTRLTVV.